A single sample gave rise to the 17 T cell receptor beta chains below, sequenced in a study of OX40 agonist ivuxolimab in advanced cancers. Measured with immunoSEQ multiplex PCR; TCRdb has only the in-frame clones, and not every one. The repertoire holds about 45,000 clones, with roughly 90% as singletons. The source material was CD4+ or CD8+ T cells sorted from blood, sampled in a trial of the OX40 agonist ivuxolimab. The receptors derive from an adult with an advanced solid tumor such as melanoma, head and neck, liver or kidney cancer.

The V and J genes are TRBV19 and TRBJ1-1, with TRBD1 identical over 11 bases. In germline, CDR1 is LNHDA, CDR2 SQIVND (reference sequence). The ends lost 3 bases at V and 5 bases at J; junction bases unmatched: 5. The CDR3 has 15 residues. This chain's CDR3 is CASSIRGQGDTEAFF. CDR3 in DNA: TGTGCCAGTAGTATTAGGGGACAGGGGGATACTGAAGCTTTCTTT.

The rearrangement joins TRBV7-9 to TRBJ2-5, with 7 bases lining up with TRBD2. CDR1 SEHNR and CDR2 FQNEAQ come from the germline V gene (reference sequence). Germline trimming cut 3 bases from V and 1 base from J; bases unmatched to any gene: 8. The CDR3 length is 16 residues. The CDR3 sequence: CASSFTASGSQETQYF. CDR3 coding DNA: TGTGCCAGCAGCTTTACGGCTAGCGGATCCCAAGAGACCCAGTACTTC.

V usage is TRBV11-2 and J usage is TRBJ2-7; D perhaps matches TRBD2 (5 bases). The CDR3 has 14 amino acids. V lost 4 bases and J 4 bases, leaving 14 bases between the germline ends. Germline V lookup: CDR1 SGHAT, CDR2 FQNNGV. The chain's CDR3 is CASSSLVRAYEQYF. The CDR3 DNA reads TGTGCCAGCAGCTCACTAGTCCGGGCATACGAGCAGTACTTC. Full variable domain (rest looked up from reference TRBV11-2 and TRBJ2-7): EAGVAQSPRYKIIEKRQSVAFWCNPISGHATLYWYQQILGQGPKLLIQFQNNGVVDDSQLPKDRFSAERLKGVDSTLKIQPAKLEDSAVYLCASSSLVRAYEQYFGPGTRLTVT.

The chain recombines TRBV21-1 with TRBJ1-2. TRBV21-1 is deemed a pseudogene. CDR3 length equals 13 residues. The CDR3 DNA is TGTGCCAGCAGCAAAGCGCTCACCTATGGCTACACCTTC. Encoded protein: CASSKALTYGYTF.

The J gene is TRBJ1-4, the V gene TRBV5-4; no firm D call. Trimming left V 1 base short and J 4 bases short, with 11 bases between. The CDR3 extends over 15 amino acids. The germline V gene has CDR1 SGHNT and CDR2 YYREEE (reference sequence). CDR3 in amino acids: CASSLKGRGNEKLFF. Written as DNA, the CDR3 is TGTGCCAGCAGCTTGAAGGGCCGCGGTAATGAAAAACTGTTTTTT.

The table lists this clone with a count of one. The V gene is TRBV7-2, the J gene TRBJ2-7, with 7 bases lining up with TRBD2. Germline loops: CDR1 SGHTA, CDR2 FQGNSA. CDR3 length: 17 residues. The ends lost 1 base at V and 5 bases at J; junction bases unmatched: 14. As DNA, the CDR3 is TGTGCCAGCAGCTTAGTTTTTGTGGGAGGGCCCCAGGACGAGCAGTACTTC. Protein sequence: CASSLVFVGGPQDEQYF.

V and J are TRBV29-1 and TRBJ1-1, with 8 bases aligning to TRBD1. V gave up 7 bases and J gave up 1 base; unmatched junction bases: 5. Germline V lookup: CDR1 SQVTM, CDR2 ANQGSEA. The CDR3 has 13 residues. In DNA, the CDR3 is TGCAGCGGTCAGGGACAGGCGAACACTGAAGCTTTCTTT. This encodes CSGQGQANTEAFF.

V usage is TRBV7-2 and J usage is TRBJ2-5, with a possible D match to TRBD1 (5 bases). Germline V lookup: CDR1 SGHTA, CDR2 FQGNSA. This CDR3 contains 14 residues. V was shortened by 3 bases and J by 2 bases, with 10 bases between the two germline ends. The CDR3 is CASSLGPRQETQYF. The CDR3 DNA follows: TGTGCCAGCAGCTTGGGGCCCCGACAAGAGACCCAGTACTTC. Looking up the rest from reference TRBV7-2 and TRBJ2-5 gives the full variable domain: GAGVSQSPSNKVTEKGKDVELRCDPISGHTALYWYRQSLGQGLEFLIYFQGNSAPDKSGLPSDRFSAERTGGSVSTLTIQRTQQEDSAVYLCASSLGPRQETQYFGPGTRLLVL.

The gene calls are TRBV7-9 and TRBJ2-3, with D tentatively TRBD1 (5 bases). Between the trimmed V and J ends, which lost 3 bases and 6 bases, there was a span of 13 bases. The CDR3 runs to 14 residues. Germline lookup yields CDR1 SEHNR and CDR2 FQNEAQ (reference sequence). CDR3: CASSFSVGPDTQYF. The DNA of the CDR3 is TGTGCCAGCAGCTTCTCGGTGGGGCCTGATACGCAGTATTTT.

The chain employs TRBV6-6 and TRBJ1-2; a possible D gene is TRBD1 (5 bases). The V gene's germline CDR1 is MNHNY and CDR2 SVGAGI (reference sequence). The CDR3 totals 12 residues. The V and J ends lost 7 bases and 7 bases respectively, with 13 bases between them. CDR3 sequence reads: CASTPRGTGYTF. The CDR3 nucleotides are TGTGCCAGCACCCCGCGGGGGACTGGCTACACCTTC.

V gene TRBV25-1 combines with J gene TRBJ1-1; no clear D gene. The CDR3 runs 13 residues. Germline loops: CDR1 MGHDK, CDR2 SYGVNS. Trimming cost V 1 base and J 5 bases, with 8 bases left between them. CDR3 sequence (DNA): TGTGCCAGCAGTGAATCGCCAGGAACTGAAGCTTTCTTT. Encoded protein: CASSESPGTEAFF.

The chain combines TRBV6-4 with TRBJ1-2, with D uncertain. The length of the CDR3 is 15 residues. Trimming left V 5 bases short and J 0 bases short, with 13 bases between. Germline values: CDR1 MRHNA, CDR2 SNTAGT. This CDR3 reads CASSPSGLTNYGYTF. In nucleotides, the CDR3 is TGTGCCAGCAGTCCATCCGGACTTACTAACTATGGCTACACCTTC.

The J gene is TRBJ1-5, the V gene TRBV19, with D possibly being TRBD1 (5 bases). CDR3 length equals 15 residues. Trimming took 3 bases from V and 9 from J, leaving 18 bases between them. Germline assignment: CDR1 LNHDA and CDR2 SQIVND (reference sequence). The CDR3 region has the DNA TGTGCCAGTAGTATTGTCGGAGGGGCGATGGGGCCCCAGCATTTT. Translating it yields CASSIVGGAMGPQHF. The complete variable domain, with remaining parts taken from reference TRBV19 and TRBJ1-5, reads DGGITQSPKYLFRKEGQNVTLSCEQNLNHDAMYWYRQDPGQGLRLIYYSQIVNDFQKGDIAEGYSVSREKKESFPLTVTSAQKNPTAFYLCASSIVGGAMGPQHFGDGTRLSIL.

The rearrangement links TRBV30 to TRBJ2-3; TRBD2 might be the D (7 bases). The CDR3 contains 15 residues. Trimming cost V 8 bases and J 3 bases, with 21 bases left between them. CDR1 is GTSNPN, CDR2 SVGIG, per germline (reference sequence). The CDR3 here is CARLGGAGGTDTQYF. The CDR3 DNA reads TGTGCCCGCCTAGGGGGGGCCGGAGGGACAGATACGCAGTATTTT.

The chain recombines TRBV15 with TRBJ1-5; TRBD1 is a possible D gene (5 bases). Trimming stripped 5 bases from V and 5 bases from J, with 10 bases between. The CDR3 loop spans 13 amino acids. Germline V gives CDR1 LNHNV, CDR2 YYDKDF (reference sequence). CDR3 bases: TGTGCCACCAGCCAATCACAGGATCAGCCCCAGCATTTT. It is translated as CATSQSQDQPQHF.

This clone showed up just once. This chain joins TRBV27 and TRBJ2-3, with TRBD2 matching 8 bases. After removal of 6 bases from V and 3 bases from J, the junction contained 11 bases not matched to a gene. Germline V gene data show CDR1 as MNHEY and CDR2 as SMNVEV (reference sequence). CDR3 size: 16 residues. DNA of the CDR3: TGTGCCAGCAGATTTGTGGGAGCGGGAGAAACAGATACGCAGTATTTT. This sequence encodes CASRFVGAGETDTQYF.

The V gene is TRBV18, the J gene TRBJ1-2; D gene uncertain. Deletions cut 6 bases from V and 8 bases from J, with 19 bases between. The CDR3 is 14 residues long. In germline, CDR1 is KGHSH, CDR2 LQKENI. This chain's CDR3 is CASSISGRHKGYTF. CDR3 bases: TGTGCCAGCTCGATCAGTGGAAGACATAAGGGCTACACCTTC. The full variable domain, its missing parts supplied by reference TRBV18 and TRBJ1-2, is NAGVMQNPRHLVRRRGQEARLRCSPMKGHSHVYWYRQLPEEGLKFMVYLQKENIIDESGMPKERFSAEFPKEGPSILRIQQVVRGDSAAYFCASSISGRHKGYTFGSGTRLTVV.